A selection of T cell receptor beta chains follows, all from one sample in a study of cytomegalovirus exposure and HLA in healthy donors. Here immunoSEQ multiplex PCR was the method, and the copy in TCRdb shows in-frame clones only, minus some. The data show about 360,000 clones, with roughly 90% seen just once and about 0.8% held by the top ten. The sequencing input was PBMCs. These receptors originate from a woman aged 18-29 years in good health and CMV-seronegative. Each CDR3 is given with its conserved first and last residue. Fields, in order: clone size, J gene, V gene, D gene, CDR3 protein, CDR3 DNA. A D gene is named only where the DNA matches it firmly. Expanded clones are given a class, and other clones once, few, many or no size at all.

>-|TRBJ2-5|TRBV27|TRBD2
CASSSLAGEETQYF
TGTGCCAGCAGTTCACTAGCGGGAGAAGAGACCCAGTACTTC
>-|TRBJ1-2|TRBV7-9|TRBD1
CASSPPGTGGDYGYTF
TGTGCCAGCAGCCCCCCCGGGACAGGGGGCGACTATGGCTACACCTTC
>-|TRBJ2-5|TRBV21-1|-
CASSNQFGGRAEETQYF
TGTGCCAGCAGCAATCAGTTTGGCGGGAGGGCAGAAGAGACCCAGTACTTC
>-|TRBJ2-7|TRBV14|-
CASSQWEPPPYEQYF
TGTGCCAGCAGCCAATGGGAGCCACCCCCCTACGAGCAGTACTTC
>-|TRBJ1-2|TRBV21-1|-
CASSKEGDFMFRGGYTF
TGTGCCAGCAGCAAAGAGGGCGATTTCATGTTTAGGGGTGGCTACACCTTC
>-|TRBJ1-6|TRBV10-1|-
CATSGGSNSPLHF
TGCGCCACCTCGGGGGGCTCGAATTCACCCCTCCACTTT
>-|TRBJ2-7|TRBV7-8|TRBD2
CASSLWTSDYEQYF
TGTGCCAGCAGCTTGTGGACTAGCGACTACGAGCAGTACTTC
>many|TRBJ2-1|TRBV11-3|TRBD1
CASSASGQGKNEQFF
TGTGCCAGCAGCGCCTCGGGACAGGGGAAGAATGAGCAGTTCTTC
>few|TRBJ2-3|TRBV28|TRBD2
CASSFGGRRDTQYF
TGTGCCAGCAGTTTCGGGGGGAGAAGGGATACGCAGTATTTT
>-|TRBJ2-1|TRBV10-3|TRBD1
CAISESSGTVENEQFF
TGTGCCATCAGTGAGTCGAGTGGGACAGTGGAGAATGAGCAGTTCTTC
>once|TRBJ2-3|TRBV28|-
CASSFLSTDTQYF
TGTGCCAGCAGTTTTCTCAGCACAGATACGCAGTATTTT
>-|TRBJ2-7|TRBV19|TRBD1
CASSGPGGPYEQYF
TGTGCCAGCAGCGGCCCAGGGGGCCCCTACGAGCAGTACTTC
>-|TRBJ2-1|TRBV19|TRBD2
CATRLAGGFGSYNEQFF
TGTGCCACTCGACTAGCGGGAGGGTTCGGGTCCTACAATGAGCAGTTCTTC
>few|TRBJ1-5|TRBV28|TRBD1
CASSAGGSNQPQHF
TGTGCCAGCAGCGCAGGGGGGAGCAATCAGCCCCAGCATTTT
>-|TRBJ2-5|TRBV9|TRBD2
CASSRPGLAGGGETQYF
TGTGCCAGCAGCAGACCGGGACTAGCGGGGGGCGGAGAGACCCAGTACTTC
>-|TRBJ2-7|TRBV25-1|TRBD1
CASSLQGAAEQYF
TGTGCCAGCAGTCTCCAGGGGGCCGCCGAGCAGTACTTC
>once|TRBJ1-3|TRBV6-5|TRBD1
CASRGPGQKGNTIYF
TGTGCCAGCAGGGGACCGGGACAGAAAGGAAACACCATATATTTT
>-|TRBJ1-6|TRBV5-4|TRBD1
CASSGPTGDSPLHF
TGTGCCAGCAGCGGACCGACAGGGGATTCACCCCTCCACTTT
>-|TRBJ1-1|TRBV6-1|TRBD1
CASSELGQGTTEAFF
TGTGCCAGCAGTGAATTAGGACAGGGTACGACTGAAGCTTTCTTT
>-|TRBJ2-2|TRBV30|TRBD2
CAWRRGGPVTGELFF
TGTGCCTGGAGGCGCGGGGGTCCGGTCACCGGGGAGCTGTTTTTT
>once|TRBJ1-1|TRBV13|TRBD1
CASSSTGLDNTEAFF
TGTGCCAGCAGCTCGACAGGGCTGGACAACACTGAAGCTTTCTTT
>-|TRBJ2-3|TRBV7-3|-
CASTPEGSRKPTDTQYF
TGTGCCAGCACCCCTGAGGGTTCGCGAAAACCCACAGATACGCAGTATTTT
>-|TRBJ1-2|TRBV11-2|-
CASSPPGQNYGYTF
TGTGCCAGCAGCCCGCCCGGACAGAACTATGGCTACACCTTC
>-|TRBJ1-1|TRBV14|-
CATTAGIMMNTEAFF
TGTGCCACCACGGCAGGGATTATGATGAACACTGAAGCTTTCTTT
>-|TRBJ2-1|TRBV27|TRBD2
CASSALAASYNEQFF
TGTGCCAGCAGTGCCCTAGCGGCCTCCTACAATGAGCAGTTCTTC
>-|TRBJ2-1|TRBV29-1|TRBD2
CSVGFLAGVRNEQFF
TGCAGCGTTGGGTTTCTAGCGGGAGTACGAAATGAGCAGTTCTTC
>-|TRBJ1-2|TRBV7-8|TRBD1
CASSLGGRGADGYTF
TGTGCCAGCAGCTTAGGTGGCAGGGGGGCTGATGGCTACACCTTC
>-|TRBJ2-7|TRBV9|TRBD1
CASSATGTGFYEQYF
TGTGCCAGCAGCGCCACCGGGACAGGGTTCTACGAGCAGTACTTC
>-|TRBJ2-2|TRBV28|TRBD1
CAIASRDRKTGELFF
TGTGCCATTGCTAGCCGGGACAGGAAAACCGGGGAGCTGTTTTTT
>-|TRBJ2-3|TRBV25-1|TRBD1
CASSVQGASLYF
TGTGCCAGCAGTGTCCAGGGGGCTTCTTTGTATTTT
>-|TRBJ1-1|TRBV10-1|-
CASSEEGVNTEAFF
TGCGCCAGCAGTGAGGAGGGGGTGAACACTGAAGCTTTCTTT